These 29 T cell receptor beta chains came from one sample sequenced in a study of cytomegalovirus exposure and HLA in healthy donors. PCR involved 60 Vbeta and 13 Jbeta primers. Produced via immunoSEQ multiplex PCR; TCRdb's table is partial and in-frame only. This table lists fewer than 85,000 clones. Sequenced sample: PBMCs. Source of these receptors: a female donor in good health and CMV-seropositive.

The rearrangement joins TRBV27 to TRBJ1-2; D is uncertain. Trimming stripped 6 bases from V and 6 bases from J, with 20 bases between. Germline V gene lookup returns CDR1 MNHEY and CDR2 SMNVEV (reference sequence). This CDR3 spans 15 amino acids. DNA of the CDR3: TGTGCCAGCAGAAGGTATAAAGGGAGCGCGGATGGCTACACCTTC. Protein: CASRRYKGSADGYTF.

The rearrangement joins TRBV18 to TRBJ1-2; 7 nucleotides align to TRBD1. CDR1 and CDR2 (germline): KGHSH, LQKENI. V shed 3 bases, J shed 5 bases, and the junction held 3 bases outside the gene matches. The CDR3 has 13 amino acids. The CDR3 region is CASSPGQEYGYTF. Written as DNA, the CDR3 is TGTGCCAGCTCACCCGGACAGGAGTATGGCTACACCTTC.

This sequence joins TRBV6-5 and TRBJ1-6; TRBD1 might be the D (5 bases). V was clipped by 1 base and J by 9 bases, with 16 bases between them. The CDR3 spans 16 residues. Germline assignment: CDR1 MNHEY and CDR2 SVGAGI. In DNA form, the CDR3 reads TGTGCCAGCAGTTACTATCCAGGGAACTTAGCTTCACCCCTCCACTTT. Its translation is CASSYYPGNLASPLHF.

The rearrangement joins TRBV7-8 to TRBJ1-1, with 7 bases matching TRBD1. The V segment lost 1 base and the J segment 6 bases; nucleotides outside the gene matches: 8. Germline values: CDR1 SGHVS, CDR2 FQNEAQ. CDR3 length equals 15 residues. The CDR3: CASSLEQGMFSEAFF. The CDR3 bases are TGTGCCAGCAGCTTAGAACAGGGGATGTTTTCTGAAGCTTTCTTT. The variable domain in full, with the rest retrieved from reference TRBV7-8 and TRBJ1-1, is GAGVSQSPRYKVAKRGQDVALRCDPISGHVSLFWYQQALGQGPEFLTYFQNEAQLDKSGLPSDRFFAERPEGSVSTLKIQRTQQEDSAVYLCASSLEQGMFSEAFFGQGTRLTVV.

The V and J genes are TRBV14 and TRBJ2-1, with D perhaps matching TRBD2 (5 bases). The CDR3 is 15 amino acids. Trimming cost V 4 bases and J 5 bases, with 15 bases left between them. The germline V gene encodes CDR1 SGHDN and CDR2 FVKESK. CDR3 sequence reads: CASSPLVARDNEQFF. CDR3 coding DNA: TGTGCCAGCAGCCCCCTAGTAGCGCGAGACAATGAGCAGTTCTTC.

The gene calls are TRBV13 and TRBJ2-3; D perhaps matches TRBD2 (6 bases). The V end lost 2 bases, the J end lost 7 bases, and 13 bases lay between the germline ends. Germline values: CDR1 PRHDT, CDR2 FYEKMQ (reference sequence). The CDR3 loop spans 14 amino acids. The CDR3 reads CASSLTRREHTQYF. The CDR3 DNA follows: TGTGCCAGCAGCTTAACTAGGAGGGAGCATACGCAGTATTTT.

Remarks on this clone: An end of the junction does not agree with germline; a read error may underlie this. The rearrangement joins TRBV5-4 to TRBJ2-2; TRBD2 agrees at 7 bases. Per germline, CDR1 SGHNT and CDR2 YYREEE (reference sequence). CDR3 length: 15 amino acids. This CDR3 is CASSLAGGLAEKGIF. The CDR3 DNA reads TGTGCCAGCAGCTTGGCCGGAGGGCTAGCGGAAAAAGGGATTTTT.

The chain recombines TRBV29-1 with TRBJ2-5; D is possibly TRBD1 (6 bases). There are 16 residues in the CDR3. The V and J ends lost 7 bases and 5 bases respectively, with 26 bases between them. Germline V gene sequence: CDR1 SQVTM, CDR2 ANQGSEA. The CDR3 coding sequence is TGCAGCGCCGAGGGGCATCAAACAGGGACGGGCGAGACCCAGTACTTC. This translates into CSAEGHQTGTGETQYF.

The chain recombines TRBV5-1 with TRBJ2-3; 10 nucleotides align to TRBD2. The V gene's germline CDR1 is SGHRS and CDR2 YFSETQ. CDR3 length: 15 residues. J was trimmed by 6 bases and V by 5 bases; bases with no gene match: 9. DNA for the CDR3: TGCGCCAGCAGTACCGGGACTAGCGTTATTGATACGCAGTATTTT. Translation gives CASSTGTSVIDTQYF.

The chain couples TRBV19 to TRBJ2-3; D ambiguous. CDR3 length: 15 residues. The V end lost 1 base, the J end lost 2 bases, and 10 bases lay between the germline ends. CDR1 and CDR2 from the germline V gene are LNHDA and SQIVND (reference sequence). In DNA, the CDR3 is TGTGCCAGTAGTATAGGGAACTACGCCACAGATACGCAGTATTTT. As protein: CASSIGNYATDTQYF. Looking up the rest from reference TRBV19 and TRBJ2-3 gives the full variable domain: DGGITQSPKYLFRKEGQNVTLSCEQNLNHDAMYWYRQDPGQGLRLIYYSQIVNDFQKGDIAEGYSVSREKKESFPLTVTSAQKNPTAFYLCASSIGNYATDTQYFGPGTRLTVL.

This chain connects TRBV9 to TRBJ2-1; D perhaps matches TRBD1 (6 bases). V was shortened by 0 bases and J by 5 bases, with 27 bases between the two germline ends. The CDR3 is made up of 20 amino acids. CDR1 is SGDLS and CDR2 is YYNGEE in the germline V gene. The CDR3 loop is CASSVALRGKPSIRDNEQFF. DNA of the CDR3: TGTGCCAGCAGCGTAGCGCTCAGGGGTAAGCCTAGTATAAGAGACAATGAGCAGTTCTTC.

The chain couples TRBV6-5 to TRBJ1-6, with D unresolved. Trimming pared 6 bases from V and 7 bases from J, leaving 13 bases between. This CDR3 has 14 amino acids. Germline values: CDR1 MNHEY, CDR2 SVGAGI. The CDR3 here is CASSSETENSPLHF. CDR3 DNA sequence: TGTGCCAGCAGCTCGGAAACGGAGAATTCACCCCTCCACTTT.

V usage is TRBV5-1 and J usage is TRBJ1-1; TRBD1 agrees at 10 bases. Germline V lookup: CDR1 SGHRS, CDR2 YFSETQ. V trimming: 3 bases; J trimming: 0 bases; junction bases outside the gene matches: 8. This CDR3 region has 17 residues. The CDR3 DNA is TGCGCCAGCAGCTACGGACAGGGGGGTTCGCTGAACACTGAAGCTTTCTTT. The encoded protein is CASSYGQGGSLNTEAFF.

Written as DNA, the CDR3 is TGTGCCAGCAGCCCCGGCTCCTACGAGCAGTACTTC. Amino acid sequence: CASSPGSYEQYF. The chain uses TRBV27 and TRBJ2-7; no definite D call. The CDR3 totals 12 residues. CDR1 and CDR2 (germline): MNHEY, SMNVEV (reference sequence). The germline V and J ends were trimmed by 6 bases and 0 bases, with 6 bases remaining between them.

The gene calls are TRBV5-4 and TRBJ1-1; TRBD1 matches 7 bases. The germline gives CDR1 SGHNT, CDR2 YYREEE (reference sequence). The ends lost 5 bases at V and 2 bases at J; junction bases unmatched: 6. This CDR3 region has 14 residues. The CDR3 here is CASRRDSLNTEAFF. CDR3 nucleotides: TGTGCCAGCAGGCGGGACAGTCTTAACACTGAAGCTTTCTTT.

The rearrangement links TRBV2 to TRBJ1-5; 8 bases line up with TRBD1. The CDR3 is made up of 14 amino acids. Per germline, CDR1 SNHLY and CDR2 FYNNEI. After removal of 6 bases from V and 4 bases from J, the junction contained 5 bases not matched to a gene. Here the CDR3 DNA reads TGTGCCAGCAGCGCGGACAGGGTGAATCAGCCCCAGCATTTT. The encoded protein is CASSADRVNQPQHF.

The genes are TRBV7-9 and TRBJ2-1; 7 nucleotides agree with TRBD1. V was clipped by 2 bases and J by 6 bases; unmatched bases: 4. This CDR3 contains 14 residues. Germline lookup yields CDR1 SEHNR and CDR2 FQNEAQ (reference sequence). For the CDR3, the DNA is TGTGCCAGCAGCTTAACGGGACAGCTCAATGAGCAGTTCTTC. This translates into CASSLTGQLNEQFF.

The J gene is TRBJ1-5, the V gene TRBV28; TRBD1 matches 7 bases. The germline V gene encodes CDR1 MDHEN and CDR2 SYDVKM. This CDR3 has 14 amino acids. Losses at the gene ends were 7 bases for V and 9 bases for J; bases not matched to a gene: 12. The CDR3 here is CASTPGTGERPQHF. The CDR3 coding sequence is TGTGCCAGCACCCCGGGAACAGGGGAGCGGCCCCAGCATTTT.

The rearrangement joins TRBV18 to TRBJ1-2; TRBD1 matches at 7 bases. This CDR3 comprises 12 residues. Germline V CDR1 and CDR2: KGHSH, LQKENI. The J segment lost 8 bases and the V segment lost 4 bases, leaving 4 bases of the junction unmatched. CDR3: CASSLDREGYTF. For the CDR3, the DNA is TGTGCCAGCTCACTTGACAGGGAAGGCTACACCTTC.

The CDR3: CASSQSLGQGTTGELFF. In nucleotides, the CDR3 is TGTGCCAGCAGCCAAAGTTTGGGACAAGGAACAACCGGGGAGCTGTTTTTT. This chain joins TRBV14 and TRBJ2-2, with D tentatively TRBD1 (6 bases). CDR1 SGHDN and CDR2 FVKESK come from the germline V gene. V was pared by 2 bases and J by 5 bases, with 18 bases between. The CDR3 runs 17 residues.

This chain's CDR3 is CASSQVADQETQYF. CDR3 DNA: TGTGCCAGCAGCCAAGTGGCGGACCAAGAGACCCAGTACTTC. The V and J genes are TRBV4-2 and TRBJ2-5; no firm D call. The germline gives CDR1 LGHNA, CDR2 YNFKEQ. This CDR3 region has 14 residues. Trimming pared 1 base from V and 0 bases from J, leaving 6 bases between.

CDR3 in amino acids: CASSEGPTGGREKLFF. The CDR3 DNA follows: TGTGCCAGCAGTGAAGGCCCAACAGGGGGCCGTGAAAAACTGTTTTTT. The rearrangement links TRBV6-1 to TRBJ1-4; 9 nucleotides line up with TRBD1. V shed 1 base and J 7 bases; nucleotides not matched to a gene: 7. This CDR3 has 16 residues. CDR1 MNHNS and CDR2 SASEGT come from the germline V gene.

The chain carries TRBV14 and TRBJ2-5; the match to TRBD2 covers 9 bases. The germline V gene encodes CDR1 SGHDN and CDR2 FVKESK. This CDR3 has 15 residues. With V trimmed by 0 bases and J by 5 bases, 4 bases remained unmatched. The CDR3 DNA is TGTGCCAGCAGCCAAGATCTTAGCGGGAGTGAGACCCAGTACTTC. Protein sequence: CASSQDLSGSETQYF.

CDR3 loop: CASSGLGRGQETQYF. The CDR3, as DNA: TGTGCCAGCAGTGGCCTAGGCAGGGGCCAAGAGACCCAGTACTTC. The chain couples TRBV6-1 to TRBJ2-5, with D maybe TRBD1 (6 bases). In germline, CDR1 is MNHNS, CDR2 SASEGT. Trimming shortened V by 4 bases and J by 1 base, and 13 bases separated the two germline ends. The CDR3 extends over 15 amino acids.

The V call is TRBV28, the J call TRBJ2-7; possibly TRBD1 for D (6 bases). CDR1 is MDHEN, CDR2 SYDVKM, per germline. The CDR3 totals 16 residues. V was trimmed by 6 bases and J by 2 bases, leaving 20 bases between them. The CDR3 region is CASRPVGTISAYEQYF. The CDR3 nucleotides are TGTGCCAGCAGACCAGTAGGGACAATTAGCGCCTACGAGCAGTACTTC.

The chain uses TRBV4-3 and TRBJ2-5; 8 bases align to TRBD2. Per germline, CDR1 LGHNA and CDR2 YSLEER. With V trimmed by 0 bases and J by 1 base, 7 bases remained unmatched. This CDR3 contains 17 residues. The CDR3: CASSQDRFSGVQETQYF. The CDR3 coding sequence is TGCGCCAGCAGCCAAGATCGGTTTAGCGGGGTCCAAGAGACCCAGTACTTC.

The chain is built from TRBV7-9 and TRBJ2-1; 10 positions agree with TRBD2. V gave up 5 bases and J gave up 10 bases; unmatched junction bases: 8. The CDR3 extends over 14 amino acids. CDR1 and CDR2 from the germline V gene are SEHNR and FQNEAQ (reference sequence). The CDR3 bases are TGTGCCAGCAGCGGGGTAGCGGGAGGTTGGGAGCAGTTCTTC. This sequence encodes CASSGVAGGWEQFF. The whole variable domain, filled in from reference TRBV7-9 and TRBJ2-1, reads DTGVSQNPRHKITKRGQNVTFRCDPISEHNRLYWYRQTLGQGPEFLTYFQNEAQLEKSRLLSDRFSAERPKGSFSTLEIQRTEQGDSAMYLCASSGVAGGWEQFFGPGTRLTVL.

J is TRBJ1-5 and V is TRBV5-6; TRBD1 might be the D (5 bases). V gave up 4 bases and J gave up 9 bases, with 17 bases separating them. Looked up from germline, CDR1 is SGHDT and CDR2 is YYEEEE. There are 14 residues in the CDR3. DNA of the CDR3: TGTGCCAGCAGCCGTCAGGGAACTCTCTCGCCCCAGCATTTT. It yields the protein CASSRQGTLSPQHF.

The chain is built from TRBV2 and TRBJ1-2; 8 bases agree with TRBD1. The CDR3 has 16 amino acids. V lost 5 bases, J lost 3 bases, and 11 bases stayed unmatched. Germline V gives CDR1 SNHLY, CDR2 FYNNEI. The CDR3 loop reads CASSRLQDRVDYGYTF. CDR3 in DNA: TGTGCCAGCAGTCGACTACAGGACAGGGTAGACTATGGCTACACCTTC.